This T cell receptor beta chain was retrieved from a study of a mutant IDH1 vaccine in newly diagnosed glioma. In the study overall: Every participant had undergone radiotherapy, temozolomide, or both before, and most underwent both.

Study observations and caveats: Pseudoprogression appeared unlinked to shifts in leading peripheral T cell clonotypes.

Germline trimming cut 4 bases from V and 4 bases from J; bases unmatched to any gene: 9. CDR1 is SGHDT and CDR2 is YYEEEE in the germline V gene. This CDR3 region has 15 residues. Libraries were prepared by immunoSEQ multiplex PCR; TCRdb keeps only in-frame clonotypes and omits some of them. The data show 30,000 or so clones, roughly three quarters seen once. Time point indicated: week 35, safety follow-up. Alongside topical imiquimod, each dose of vaccine comprised 300 ug of mutant IDH1 20-mer peptide. The astrocytomas were IDH1-mutant, ATRX-negative, and WHO grade 3 or 4. Concerning this clone itself: The antigen is undetermined.

J is TRBJ2-3 and V is TRBV5-6, with 7 nucleotides matching TRBD2. The starting material was PBMCs, obtained from a glioma patient whose treatment included an IDH1 peptide vaccine. The clonotype comes from a woman aged 25 to 39 with glioma. Some clones in this sample may be carry-over from other donors' samples. The CDR3 sequence is CASSRSGTKADTQYF. The CDR3 bases are TGTGCCAGCAGCCGATCCGGGACTAAAGCAGATACGCAGTATTTT.